One sample yielded the 21 T cell receptor beta chains listed below, sequenced in a study of blood T cell repertoires in COVID-19. The assay was immunoSEQ multiplex PCR, and TCRdb's table has in-frame clones only and misses some. The data contain about 200,000 clones, roughly 83% of them seen just once; the ten biggest clones take up approximately 5.9%. Sequences were obtained from peripheral blood. The receptors were sampled from a woman in her thirties or forties with COVID-19, enrolled during active disease.

The chain employs TRBV2 and TRBJ1-5; maybe TRBD1 (5 bases). The CDR3 contains 13 residues. V was trimmed by 7 bases and J by 7 bases, leaving 14 bases between them. Looked up from germline, CDR1 is SNHLY and CDR2 is FYNNEI. The CDR3, as DNA: TGTGCCAGCAAGACGGGGGAGCAGCAGCCCCAGCATTTT. Translated: CASKTGEQQPQHF.

This rearrangement joins TRBV9 to TRBJ2-5, with 9 bases identical to TRBD1. CDR1 and CDR2 from the germline V gene are SGDLS and YYNGEE. CDR3 size: 15 residues. V lost 0 bases to trimming and J lost 5 bases; unmatched junction nucleotides: 5. The CDR3 loop is CASSVGVQGAETQYF. The CDR3 bases are TGTGCCAGCAGCGTAGGGGTACAGGGGGCGGAGACCCAGTACTTC.

The chain combines TRBV5-1 with TRBJ1-5, with 7 bases aligning to TRBD1. After removal of 0 bases from V and 4 bases from J, the junction contained 1 base not matched to a gene. Germline V lookup: CDR1 SGHRS, CDR2 YFSETQ. The CDR3 consists of 14 residues. The CDR3 loop is CASSLGDRNQPQHF. CDR3 bases: TGCGCCAGCAGCTTGGGGGACAGAAATCAGCCCCAGCATTTT.

This clone was recorded a few times. This chain connects TRBV19 to TRBJ2-5; 7 positions match TRBD2. The V and J ends lost 9 bases and 8 bases, in that order; junction bases with no gene match: 9. In germline, CDR1 is LNHDA, CDR2 SQIVND (reference sequence). CDR3 length equals 12 residues. CDR3 amino acids: CASTGGRETQYF. As DNA, the CDR3 is TGTGCCAGCACGGGGGGAAGAGAAACCCAGTACTTC.

This clone was detected a few times. This chain uses TRBV30 with TRBJ2-7; D is unresolved. There are 11 residues in the CDR3. The V and J ends lost 2 bases and 7 bases respectively, with 9 bases between them. Germline loops: CDR1 GTSNPN, CDR2 SVGIG (reference sequence). The CDR3 reads CAWSPREEQYF. The CDR3 nucleotides read TGTGCCTGGAGTCCACGCGAGGAGCAGTACTTC.

The CDR3 spells CASTDTGSFDQPQHF. The CDR3 bases are TGTGCCAGTACGGATACAGGGAGTTTTGATCAGCCCCAGCATTTT. The chain combines TRBV19 with TRBJ1-5; tentatively, D is TRBD1 (6 bases). Germline CDR1 and CDR2: LNHDA and SQIVND (reference sequence). The CDR3 covers 15 residues. V was cut by 7 bases and J by 5 bases, with 18 bases left in between.

CDR3 bases: TGTGCCAGCACCACACCCCGGGGCTCTGGAAACACCATATATTTT. Translating gives CASTTPRGSGNTIYF. V and J are TRBV4-2 and TRBJ1-3; no clear D gene. Trimming left V 7 bases short and J 0 bases short, with 13 bases between. The CDR3 has 15 amino acids. Germline V gives CDR1 LGHNA, CDR2 YNFKEQ.

The chain links TRBV4-1 to TRBJ1-1; 9 bases map to TRBD1. Germline lookup yields CDR1 MGHRA and CDR2 YSYEKL. This CDR3 contains 15 residues. V lost 4 bases to trimming and J lost 5 bases; unmatched junction nucleotides: 8. In DNA form, the CDR3 reads TGCGCCAGCAGCCGACAACTGACAGGGGGGACTGAAGCTTTCTTT. Residues: CASSRQLTGGTEAFF.

The chain couples TRBV5-5 to TRBJ2-7, with 7 bases fitting TRBD2. V dropped 4 bases and J dropped 3; count of bases not matched to a gene: 7. Germline CDR1 is SGHKS and CDR2 is YYEKEE (reference sequence). CDR3 length: 14 residues. CDR3 coding DNA: TGTGCCAGCAGCCCCACGTGGGGGGGCTACGAGCAGTACTTC. Protein product: CASSPTWGGYEQYF.

The chain carries TRBV2 and TRBJ1-1; D unresolved. The CDR3 is made up of 12 amino acids. Germline V gene lookup returns CDR1 SNHLY and CDR2 FYNNEI. V was cut by 4 bases and J by 3 bases, with 6 bases left in between. The CDR3 sequence is CASSGGYTEAFF. The DNA of the CDR3 is TGTGCCAGCAGTGGAGGGTACACTGAAGCTTTCTTT.

The chain couples TRBV10-3 to TRBJ2-3; TRBD2 aligns across 11 bases. The CDR3 sequence is 15 residues long. The germline CDR1 and CDR2 sequences are ENHRY and SYGVKD. Losses at the gene ends were 3 bases for V and 4 bases for J; bases not matched to a gene: 3. The CDR3 DNA reads TGTGCCATCAGTGACGGGACTAGCGGAGCAGATACGCAGTATTTT. Translating gives CAISDGTSGADTQYF.

The chain carries TRBV18 and TRBJ2-7; the D is unclear. This CDR3 is 15 amino acids long. Germline assignment: CDR1 KGHSH and CDR2 LQKENI. Between the trimmed V and J ends, which lost 3 bases and 6 bases, there was a span of 18 bases. The CDR3 loop is CASSPGQATTSEQYF. As DNA, the CDR3 is TGTGCCAGCTCACCCGGCCAGGCCACCACCTCCGAGCAGTACTTC.

The rearrangement uses TRBV10-2 and TRBJ2-3; D is ambiguous. Between the trimmed V and J ends, which lost 7 bases and 6 bases, there was a span of 14 bases. Germline loops: CDR1 WSHSY, CDR2 SAAADI. The CDR3 is 13 residues long. CDR3 in amino acids: CASTPLVWDTQYF. The CDR3 DNA is TGCGCCAGCACCCCGCTAGTATGGGATACGCAGTATTTT.

The chain links TRBV5-4 to TRBJ1-1, with a possible D match to TRBD1 (6 bases). The CDR3 is 12 amino acids. Trimming took off 1 base at V and 11 bases at J, with 12 bases between the two ends. Per the germline V gene, CDR1 is SGHNT and CDR2 is YYREEE (reference sequence). CDR3 in DNA: TGTGCCAGCAGCTTGAAAGGGGGTCGGGCTTTCTTT. Translation: CASSLKGGRAFF.

This clone was found a few times. V and J are TRBV5-4 and TRBJ1-2; TRBD1 might be the D (6 bases). With 0 bases removed from V and 4 bases from J, the gap between germline ends came to 13 bases. The CDR3 contains 15 residues. Germline CDR1 SGHNT, CDR2 YYREEE (reference sequence). CDR3 nucleotides: TGTGCCAGCAGCTTGGTCGGGGGGCTGAGCTATGGCTACACCTTC. The encoded protein is CASSLVGGLSYGYTF.

This clone was observed a few times. The V call is TRBV2, the J call TRBJ2-3, with a tentative D call TRBD2 (6 bases). In germline, CDR1 is SNHLY, CDR2 FYNNEI. The germline V and J ends were trimmed by 2 bases and 4 bases, with 13 bases remaining between them. This CDR3 region has 15 residues. This CDR3 reads CASSEMGREPDTQYF. In DNA, the CDR3 is TGTGCCAGCAGTGAAATGGGTCGGGAGCCAGATACGCAGTATTTT.

The chain carries TRBV7-2 and TRBJ2-7; TRBD2 matches 10 bases. Germline lookup yields CDR1 SGHTA and CDR2 FQGNSA. Trimming removed 2 bases from V and 3 bases from J; junction bases left unmatched: 7. CDR3 length: 16 residues. The CDR3 loop reads CASSLHSGGQHYEQYF. CDR3 sequence (DNA): TGTGCCAGCAGCTTACATAGCGGGGGGCAACACTACGAGCAGTACTTC.

This chain connects TRBV2 to TRBJ1-2; D is unresolved. Germline V lookup: CDR1 SNHLY, CDR2 FYNNEI. V was shortened by 4 bases and J by 6 bases, with 15 bases between the two germline ends. The CDR3 is 14 amino acids. The CDR3 protein is CASSVRSQLNGYTF. The CDR3 bases are TGTGCCAGCAGTGTAAGGAGTCAGCTGAATGGCTACACCTTC. The full variable domain, its missing parts supplied by reference TRBV2 and TRBJ1-2, is EPEVTQTPSHQVTQMGQEVILRCVPISNHLYFYWYRQILGQKVEFLVSFYNNEISEKSEIFDDQFSVERPDGSNFTLKIRSTKLEDSAMYFCASSVRSQLNGYTFGSGTRLTVV.

The V call is TRBV19, the J call TRBJ2-3; 8 nucleotides align to TRBD1. The CDR3 consists of 14 residues. V shed 4 bases, J shed 5 bases, and the junction held 5 bases outside the gene matches. Per the germline V gene, CDR1 is LNHDA and CDR2 is SQIVND (reference sequence). DNA of the CDR3: TGTGCCAGTAGTAACGGACAGGGAGAAGATACGCAGTATTTT. Translation: CASSNGQGEDTQYF.

The chain uses TRBV10-1 and TRBJ1-2, with 10 bases that match TRBD1. The V and J ends lost 5 bases and 4 bases, in that order; junction bases with no gene match: 10. The CDR3 runs to 16 residues. Looked up from germline, CDR1 is WNHNN and CDR2 is SYGVQD (reference sequence). The CDR3 nucleotides are TGCGCCAGCAGTAAAGAAGTGACAGGGGGCCCCTATGGCTACACCTTC. Its translation: CASSKEVTGGPYGYTF.

The chain employs TRBV7-6 and TRBJ1-4; D is perhaps TRBD1 (6 bases). Deletions cut 4 bases from V and 8 bases from J, with 8 bases between. The CDR3 runs 12 residues. Germline V lookup: CDR1 SGHVS, CDR2 FNYEAQ. CDR3 amino acids: CASSSDREKLFF. In nucleotides, the CDR3 is TGTGCCAGCAGCTCCGACAGGGAAAAACTGTTTTTT.